Below, one T cell receptor (beta chain) is given with its context. The target antigen is unknown. The V end was cut by 2 bases, the J end by 2 bases, with 10 bases between. The CDR3 sequence is 15 residues long. Germline V gives CDR1 MNHEY, CDR2 SMNVEV (reference sequence). The PCR made use of 60 Vbeta and 13 Jbeta primers. Data came from immunoSEQ multiplex PCR; TCRdb stores just in-frame clones and leaves some out. The table lists some 150,000 clones, about 72% of them singletons. The data are from a study of cytomegalovirus exposure and HLA in healthy donors. The overall study: A previous analysis identified 90 million to 140 million unique TCR beta sequences derived from around 200 million T cells.

Study-wide points: The authors later linked a missense DCLRE1C variant to TCR beta V- and J-gene trimming.

This chain uses TRBV27 with TRBJ1-3, with D possibly TRBD1 on 5 matching bases. Sequenced sample: PBMCs. The sequence came from a man in his sixties in good health and CMV-seronegative. CDR3 nucleotides: TGTGCCAGCAGTTTAAAGGGGCATCCTGGAAACACCATATATTTT. Translating gives CASSLKGHPGNTIYF.